This T cell receptor beta chain was captured in a study of T cells in Graves' hyperthyroidism and ophthalmopathy. Study-level information: Peripheral blood collection took place at initial diagnosis, before any treatment.

RNA transcripts were the template for amplifying TCR beta CDR3 regions. A set of HTBI primers served as the primers for a first-round RT-PCR of the TCR CDR3. TCRdb itself ran the multiplex PCR reads through MiXCR, one entry per CDR3 protein. The profile shows a few hundred thousand distinct CDR3 sequences, roughly 20% of them singletons. The ends lost 6 bases at V and 3 bases at J; junction bases unmatched: 4. This CDR3 contains 13 residues. Looked up from germline, CDR1 is MNHEY and CDR2 is SVGAGI. Newly diagnosed hyperthyroidism patients aged 18 to 65 years had disease lasting under 2 months. Clinical symptoms, serum thyroxine and TRAb, thyroid ultrasound and orbital computed tomography together formed the diagnostic basis.

The sample consisted of blood. The sequence was obtained from a young man with Graves' hyperthyroidism. The chain uses TRBV6-5 and TRBJ2-7; the match to TRBD1 covers 8 bases. CDR3 amino acids: CASSYRGDYEQYF. The CDR3 DNA reads as TGTGCCAGCAGCTACAGGGGGGACTACGAGCAGTACTTC.